This T cell receptor (beta chain) was profiled in a study of Graves' ophthalmopathy and Graves' hyperthyroidism. Beta-chain TCR CDR3 regions were amplified from RNA transcripts. A first-round RT-PCR used HTBI primers, followed by a second-round multiplex PCR. TCRdb reanalysed the multiplex PCR reads using MiXCR and keeps one entry per CDR3 protein. The sample has about 500,000 distinct CDR3 sequences, under 45% seen once. Certain patients, namely those with other autoimmune diseases, uncontrolled infections, pregnancy or lactation, were excluded. The diagnostic workup employed clinical symptoms, serum thyroxine, TRAb, thyroid ultrasound and orbital computed tomography. The receptor's source is an adult man with Graves' hyperthyroidism. What was sequenced was peripheral blood or thyroid tissue (not recorded which).

Here the CDR3 reads CASSLGAYEYTF. The DNA of the CDR3 is TGCGCCAGCAGCTTGGGGGCTTATGAGTACACCTTC. The V and J genes are TRBV5-1 and TRBJ1-2; D remains unclear. The CDR3 totals 12 residues. Germline CDR1 is SGHRS and CDR2 is YFSETQ. Trimming took 0 bases from V and 11 from J, leaving 11 bases between them. Full variable domain (rest looked up from reference TRBV5-1 and TRBJ1-2): KAGVTQTPRYLIKTRGQQVTLSCSPISGHRSVSWYQQTPGQGLQFLFEYFSETQRNKGNFPGRFSGRQFSNSRSEMNVSTLELGDSALYLCASSLGAYEYTFGSGTRLTVV.